These 6 T cell receptor beta chains share one sample of origin, sequenced in a study of cytomegalovirus exposure and HLA in healthy donors. The primer mix had 60 Vbeta and 13 Jbeta primers. Sequencing was performed with immunoSEQ multiplex PCR; in TCRdb, only in-frame clones are kept and a portion is missing. The sample contains approximately 170,000 clones, roughly 80% of which appear only once. Specimen: PBMCs. These TCRs come from a male donor in good health and CMV-seronegative.

The chain joins TRBV5-1 to TRBJ1-4, with a weak D call TRBD1 (5 bases). The CDR3 has 17 residues. Germline lookup yields CDR1 SGHRS and CDR2 YFSETQ. V dropped 1 base and J dropped 8 bases, with 21 bases sitting between them. This CDR3 reads CASSLSGRQPKEEKLFF. CDR3 bases: TGCGCCAGCAGCTTGTCGGGTCGACAGCCTAAGGAGGAAAAACTGTTTTTT.

V usage is TRBV7-3 and J usage is TRBJ2-3; possibly TRBD2 for D (5 bases). V gave up 5 bases and J gave up 5 bases, with 8 bases separating them. CDR3 length: 12 amino acids. Germline CDR1 SGHTA, CDR2 FQGTGA. This CDR3 is CASSLALDTQYF. CDR3 coding DNA: TGTGCCAGCAGCCTAGCCCTAGATACGCAGTATTTT.

V is TRBV7-6 and J is TRBJ2-7; D remains ambiguous. This CDR3 is built from 12 residues. The germline V and J ends were trimmed by 5 bases and 5 bases, with 10 bases remaining between them. CDR1 is SGHVS, CDR2 FNYEAQ, per germline. DNA for the CDR3: TGTGCCAGCAGCAGACTCGGCGACGAGCAGTACTTC. Translated: CASSRLGDEQYF.

The chain uses TRBV29-1 and TRBJ2-6; 11 nucleotides align to TRBD1. Germline values: CDR1 SQVTM, CDR2 ANQGSEA. The J segment lost 2 bases and the V segment lost 7 bases, leaving 4 bases of the junction unmatched. This CDR3 has 15 amino acids. CDR3 DNA: TGCAGCGCACGGACAGGGGGCGCTGGGGCCAACGTCCTGACTTTC. Protein product: CSARTGGAGANVLTF. Looking up the rest from reference TRBV29-1 and TRBJ2-6 gives the full variable domain: SAVISQKPSRDICQRGTSLTIQCQVDSQVTMMFWYRQQPGQSLTLIATANQGSEATYESGFVIDKFPISRPNLTFSTLTVSNMSPEDSSIYLCSARTGGAGANVLTFGAGSRLTVL.

The chain is built from TRBV28 and TRBJ2-1, with 8 bases matching TRBD2. The J segment lost 12 bases and the V segment lost 8 bases, leaving 9 bases of the junction unmatched. CDR1 is MDHEN and CDR2 is SYDVKM in the germline V gene. The CDR3 has 12 residues. The CDR3 nucleotides read TGTGCCAGCGCTTCGGGCGGGACTAGGCAGTTCTTC. It specifies CASASGGTRQFF.

This clone was observed a few times. The chain joins TRBV27 to TRBJ1-1; no firm D call. This CDR3 region has 13 residues. The V end lost 5 bases, the J end lost 3 bases, and 10 bases lay between the germline ends. Germline CDR1 and CDR2: MNHEY and SMNVEV (reference sequence). DNA for the CDR3: TGTGCCAGCAGTCGATACATGGACACTGAAGCTTTCTTT. This encodes CASSRYMDTEAFF.